The 2 T cell receptor beta chains given below trace back to one sample, sequenced in a study of T-cell memory formation after mild COVID-19. MiXCR was run by TCRdb on the 5' RACE reads, yielding one entry per CDR3 protein. The sample records around 260,000 distinct CDR3 sequences, roughly 16% being singletons. Sequenced: PBMCs or a T cell subset sorted from them (not recorded which). The receptors were sampled from a man aged 18-30 years who had mild COVID-19 (a few samples of this study predate the infection). Cell type and time point are not known.

This clonotype was detected ten times or more. The rearrangement links TRBV4-3 to TRBJ2-1; D is unresolved. Trimming removed 1 base at V and 2 bases at J, with 12 bases between. The length of the CDR3 is 16 residues. Germline CDR1 reads LGHNA; CDR2 reads YSLEER. The CDR3, as DNA: TGCGCCAGCAGCCAAGTGTGGACGGAAGCCTACAATGAGCAGTTCTTC. Translating gives CASSQVWTEAYNEQFF.

At least ten counts were recorded for this clonotype. The chain has TRBV5-1 and TRBJ2-1, with a tentative D call TRBD1 (5 bases). The CDR3 totals 15 residues. Trimming pared 0 bases from V and 7 bases from J, leaving 14 bases between. In germline, CDR1 is SGHRS, CDR2 YFSETQ. The CDR3: CASSLEGRRDNEQFF. In DNA, the CDR3 is TGCGCCAGCAGCTTGGAGGGGCGCAGGGATAATGAGCAGTTCTTC.